These T cell receptor beta chains were read from a single sample in a study of vaccination and CD4 T cells after COVID-19. TCRdb passed the PCR reads through MiXCR, listing each CDR3 protein once. This table has more than 35,000 distinct CDR3 sequences, more than 30% appearing once. The specimen was CD4+ T cells from blood, collected about 7 months after SARS-CoV-2 vaccination. These receptors all come from a human donor who had recovered from COVID-19. The CDR3 runs from the conserved cysteine through the conserved F or W. D genes are given only for firm matches. Some rows mark clone size as missing; the rest say once, few, many or name a class of expanded clone.

CDR3 DNA | CDR3 protein | V gene | D gene | J gene | clone size
TGTGCCACCAGCAGCGAGAGACAGCCCTCCAATGAGCAGTTCTTC | CATSSERQPSNEQFF | TRBV15 | NA | TRBJ2-1 | few
TGTGCCAGCAGTTTCGGGGGTGGGGAGCTGTTTTTT | CASSFGGGELFF | TRBV28 | NA | TRBJ2-2 | NA
TGCGCCAGCAGCCAAGTGTCAGGGGCCTACGAGCAGTACTTC | CASSQVSGAYEQYF | TRBV4-1 | NA | TRBJ2-7 | NA
TGCAGTGCGTTCTGGGGGATCACAGATACGCAGTATTTT | CSAFWGITDTQYF | TRBV20-1 | NA | TRBJ2-3 | NA
TGTGCCAGCAGCTTAGTTCTGGGTCCCGACAATGAGCAGTTCTTC | CASSLVLGPDNEQFF | TRBV7-6 | NA | TRBJ2-1 | NA
TGTGCCAGCAGGAGCGGGAGGGGGTTCGGGGAGCTGTTTTTT | CASRSGRGFGELFF | TRBV27 | TRBD2 | TRBJ2-2 | few
TGTGCCAGCAGCTCCCAGGGGCCCACAGATACGCAGTATTTT | CASSSQGPTDTQYF | TRBV5-4 | NA | TRBJ2-3 | NA
TGTGCCACCCAAGCCCCCTACGAGCAGTACTTC | CATQAPYEQYF | TRBV28 | NA | TRBJ2-7 | once
TGTGCCAGCAGCCTACGCCTCTACGAGCAGTACTTC | CASSLRLYEQYF | TRBV7-8 | NA | TRBJ2-7 | NA
TGCAGTGCTAGACATGAATCCAGGGAGACCCAGTACTTC | CSARHESRETQYF | TRBV20-1 | NA | TRBJ2-5 | few
TGTGCCAGCAGACCCGGGTTGGCCGGGGAGCTGTTTTTT | CASRPGLAGELFF | TRBV6-1 | NA | TRBJ2-2 | NA
TGTGCCAGCGGACGACAGGGAAGCACTGAAGCTTTCTTT | CASGRQGSTEAFF | TRBV6-1 | TRBD1 | TRBJ1-1 | few
TGTGCCTCGATGACAGGACAAATGAATCAGCCCCAGCATTTT | CASMTGQMNQPQHF | TRBV10-3 | NA | TRBJ1-5 | NA
TGTGCCAGCAGTCTGGTAGGGACAGGCACAGATACGCAGTATTTT | CASSLVGTGTDTQYF | TRBV27 | TRBD1 | TRBJ2-3 | medium-sized
TGTGCCAGCAGCTGGGGGACAGGTTACGAGCAGTACTTC | CASSWGTGYEQYF | TRBV11-2 | TRBD1 | TRBJ2-7 | medium-sized
TGTGCCAGCAGCTTGGGACAGGGGACAGAGACCCAGTACTTC | CASSLGQGTETQYF | TRBV7-9 | TRBD1 | TRBJ2-5 | few
TGTGCCAGCAGCTTAGGAGAACAAAAACTGTTTTTT | CASSLGEQKLFF | TRBV7-9 | NA | TRBJ1-4 | NA
TGTGCCAGCAGCTTAATGCCGACCTACAATGAGCAGTTCTTC | CASSLMPTYNEQFF | TRBV7-3 | NA | TRBJ2-1 | NA
TGTGCCAGCAGGGCCTCAGACATTAATGAGCAGTTCTTC | CASRASDINEQFF | TRBV2 | NA | TRBJ2-1 | NA
TGCAGTGCTAGGATTAGCGGGAGGTATGAGAATGAGCAGTTCTTC | CSARISGRYENEQFF | TRBV20-1 | TRBD2 | TRBJ2-1 | NA
TGTGCCAGCAGCAGGACTAGCGCAAGCTCCTACAATGAGCAGTTCTTC | CASSRTSASSYNEQFF | TRBV7-3 | TRBD2 | TRBJ2-1 | NA
TGTGCCACCAGAAGGGACAGGGGGCTGGGTCAGCCCCAGCATTTT | CATRRDRGLGQPQHF | TRBV15 | TRBD1 | TRBJ1-5 | many
TGTGCCAGCAGTTACTCGACAGCGGGAGGGCCGCCGGACGAGCAGTACTTC | CASSYSTAGGPPDEQYF | TRBV6-2/TRBV6-3 | TRBD2 | TRBJ2-7 | NA
TGTGCCAGCAGTTATTTCTACGAGCAGTACTTC | CASSYFYEQYF | TRBV27 | NA | TRBJ2-7 | NA